This passage covers 23 T cell receptor beta chains from one sample sequenced in a study of glioma-infiltrating T cells after dendritic cell vaccination. Sequenced by immunoSEQ multiplex PCR; TCRdb stores in-frame clones only, minus some. The repertoire has 65,000 or so clones, more than 75% of them found once; the top ten carry about 9.9%. Time point noted: after dendritic cell vaccination, including at tumor progression/relapse. The material was blood, obtained after dendritic cell vaccination. The receptors originated from a human donor with glioblastoma.

V gene TRBV6-1 combines with J gene TRBJ1-3; perhaps TRBD1 as D (5 bases). V was trimmed by 6 bases and J by 0 bases, leaving 12 bases between them. This CDR3 is built from 15 residues. Germline CDR1 MNHNS, CDR2 SASEGT. The CDR3 reads CASRETDLSGNTIYF. In DNA, the CDR3 is TGTGCCAGCAGGGAGACAGACCTCTCTGGAAACACCATATATTTT.

The chain is built from TRBV12-5 and TRBJ1-1, with 7 bases lining up with TRBD1. The germline gives CDR1 LGHNT, CDR2 FRNRAP. V trimming: 7 bases; J trimming: 2 bases; junction bases outside the gene matches: 7. This CDR3 contains 14 residues. CDR3: CASVWTGLNTEAFF. Written as DNA, the CDR3 is TGTGCTAGTGTTTGGACAGGATTAAACACTGAAGCTTTCTTT.

J is TRBJ2-5 and V is TRBV4-3, with a weak D call TRBD1 (5 bases). In germline, CDR1 is LGHNA, CDR2 YSLEER. This CDR3 contains 18 residues. V was cut by 3 bases and J by 7 bases, with 27 bases left in between. The CDR3 region has the DNA TGCGCCAGCAGCCAGATACCCCCCTTCGGCAGGGCGTCTGTGACCCAGTACTTC. Translation: CASSQIPPFGRASVTQYF.

The gene calls are TRBV18 and TRBJ2-3; D may be TRBD2 (6 bases). The CDR3 totals 16 residues. Trimming left V 2 bases short and J 3 bases short, with 15 bases between. Germline assignment: CDR1 KGHSH and CDR2 LQKENI. The CDR3 DNA is TGTGCCAGCTCACCAGTGCGCGCGGGAAAGACAGATACGCAGTATTTT. It yields the protein CASSPVRAGKTDTQYF.

This rearrangement joins TRBV27 to TRBJ2-7, with D possibly matching TRBD2 (5 bases). Looked up from germline, CDR1 is MNHEY and CDR2 is SMNVEV (reference sequence). The CDR3 consists of 15 residues. Trimming took 2 bases from V and 2 from J, leaving 13 bases between them. In nucleotides, the CDR3 is TGTGCCAGCAGTTTAAAACGAGGGTCGGCCTACGAGCAGTACTTC. This translates into CASSLKRGSAYEQYF.

The chain uses TRBV10-3 and TRBJ1-1; D remains ambiguous. V lost 4 bases and J 1 base, leaving 10 bases between the germline ends. The CDR3 runs to 14 residues. Looked up from germline, CDR1 is ENHRY and CDR2 is SYGVKD. The CDR3 nucleotides read TGTGCCATCAGTGTAGTATTCGGGAACACTGAAGCTTTCTTT. It codes for CAISVVFGNTEAFF.

The CDR3 region is CASSPRDRDNSPLHF. The CDR3 DNA is TGTGCCAGCAGCCCTCGGGACAGGGATAATTCACCCCTCCACTTT. This chain connects TRBV7-2 to TRBJ1-6, with 9 bases lining up with TRBD1. CDR3 length: 15 residues. The trim removed 5 bases at V and 5 bases at J, leaving 4 bases unmatched. In germline, CDR1 is SGHTA, CDR2 FQGNSA. Full variable domain (rest looked up from reference TRBV7-2 and TRBJ1-6): GAGVSQSPSNKVTEKGKDVELRCDPISGHTALYWYRQSLGQGLEFLIYFQGNSAPDKSGLPSDRFSAERTGGSVSTLTIQRTQQEDSAVYLCASSPRDRDNSPLHFGNGTRLTVT.

The rearrangement uses TRBV4-2 and TRBJ1-3, with 8 bases aligning to TRBD1. The CDR3 contains 18 residues. Per germline, CDR1 LGHNA and CDR2 YNFKEQ. Trimming removed 5 bases from V and 2 bases from J; junction bases left unmatched: 14. CDR3: CASSFTTGTGGTGNTIYF. CDR3 in DNA: TGTGCCAGCAGCTTTACCACCGGGACAGGTGGGACTGGAAACACCATATATTTT.

This clone occurred a few times. The V gene is TRBV6-5, the J gene TRBJ2-7; the D is unclear. The CDR3 loop spans 14 amino acids. Germline V CDR1 and CDR2: MNHEY, SVGAGI. Between the trimmed V and J ends, which lost 0 bases and 7 bases, there was a span of 13 bases. The CDR3 DNA follows: TGTGCCAGCAGTTACTCTATGTGGGCGTGGGAGCAGTACTTC. Translating it yields CASSYSMWAWEQYF.

The chain employs TRBV10-3 and TRBJ2-4; 8 bases fit TRBD2. Per the germline V gene, CDR1 is ENHRY and CDR2 is SYGVKD. There are 17 residues in the CDR3. The DNA of the CDR3 is TGTGCATCCCGGGGGGGGCCCGGATTCGAGGCCAAAAACATTCAGTACTTC. It yields the protein CASRGGPGFEAKNIQYF.

This rearrangement joins TRBV27 to TRBJ2-2; 7 nucleotides line up with TRBD1. The V and J ends lost 1 base and 5 bases, in that order; junction bases with no gene match: 10. The CDR3 runs 17 residues. The germline CDR1 and CDR2 sequences are MNHEY and SMNVEV (reference sequence). The CDR3 here is CASSLFAAGGHTGELFF. For the CDR3, the DNA is TGTGCCAGCAGTTTATTCGCGGCAGGGGGACATACCGGGGAGCTGTTTTTT.

The chain couples TRBV4-1 to TRBJ1-1; 7 nucleotides agree with TRBD1. The CDR3 length is 15 residues. V lost 5 bases to trimming and J lost 3 bases; unmatched junction nucleotides: 9. The germline CDR1 and CDR2 sequences are MGHRA and YSYEKL. CDR3 bases: TGCGCCAGCAGCAGACTACAGGGGTTGGACACTGAAGCTTTCTTT. It specifies CASSRLQGLDTEAFF.

The chain has TRBV27 and TRBJ1-2; 8 nucleotides agree with TRBD1. Germline CDR1 MNHEY, CDR2 SMNVEV (reference sequence). The trim removed 6 bases at V and 6 bases at J, leaving 3 bases unmatched. The CDR3 has 12 residues. This CDR3 is CASRNRGDGYTF. CDR3 DNA: TGTGCCAGCAGGAACAGGGGGGATGGCTACACCTTC.

This clone was found once. The chain has TRBV6-5 and TRBJ1-3; TRBD1 matches 11 bases. CDR1 is MNHEY, CDR2 SVGAGI, per germline. The CDR3 has 15 residues. V gave up 2 bases and J gave up 5 bases; unmatched junction bases: 2. The chain's CDR3 is CASSYRTGGRNTIYF. The CDR3 region has the DNA TGTGCCAGCAGTTACAGGACAGGGGGCCGAAACACCATATATTTT.

This chain uses TRBV9 with TRBJ1-2; D unresolved. Trimming removed 2 bases from V and 3 bases from J, with 8 bases in between. Germline V gene sequence: CDR1 SGDLS, CDR2 YYNGEE. The CDR3 contains 13 residues. For the CDR3, the DNA is TGTGCCAGCAGCGTTGGCAGTTACTATGGCTACACCTTC. Protein sequence: CASSVGSYYGYTF.

This chain connects TRBV5-1 to TRBJ2-2, with a weak D call TRBD2 (6 bases). The CDR3 is 16 amino acids. The V end lost 0 bases, the J end lost 2 bases, and 11 bases lay between the germline ends. Germline CDR1 and CDR2: SGHRS and YFSETQ. The CDR3 DNA is TGCGCCAGCAGCTTGGCGGGTAGCGGCAACACCGGGGAGCTGTTTTTT. Amino acid sequence: CASSLAGSGNTGELFF.

The rearrangement uses TRBV4-1 and TRBJ1-3; D is uncertain. Trimming pared 0 bases from V and 2 bases from J, leaving 17 bases between. The V gene's germline CDR1 is MGHRA and CDR2 YSYEKL. This CDR3 contains 18 residues. In DNA, the CDR3 is TGCGCCAGCAGCCAAGATCCCCCTAGTGTAAGTCCTGGAAACACCATATATTTT. Protein: CASSQDPPSVSPGNTIYF.

The chain recombines TRBV12-5 with TRBJ1-5; D is possibly TRBD1 (6 bases). The CDR3 has 13 amino acids. Germline V gives CDR1 LGHNT, CDR2 FRNRAP. V was clipped by 6 bases and J by 9 bases, with 15 bases between them. The CDR3 here is CASGRGQIRPQHF. The CDR3 coding sequence is TGTGCTAGTGGACGAGGACAGATACGGCCCCAGCATTTT.

The CDR3 DNA sequence: TGCGCCAGCAGCTCCGGGACAGGGAAAGATGGCTACACCTTC. Translating it yields CASSSGTGKDGYTF. This chain links TRBV5-1 with TRBJ1-2; TRBD1 matches 9 bases. Looked up from germline, CDR1 is SGHRS and CDR2 is YFSETQ. There are 14 residues in the CDR3. Germline trimming cut 3 bases from V and 6 bases from J; bases unmatched to any gene: 6.

In DNA, the CDR3 is TGTGCCAGCAGTTGGACAGGTTCTTATTCACCCCTCCACTTT. Amino acid sequence: CASSWTGSYSPLHF. The chain employs TRBV27 and TRBJ1-6; 7 bases map to TRBD1. The length of the CDR3 is 14 residues. Germline lookup yields CDR1 MNHEY and CDR2 SMNVEV (reference sequence). J lost 8 bases, V lost 4 bases, and 5 bases had no gene match.

The rearrangement links TRBV7-9 to TRBJ2-3; 9 positions agree with TRBD2. The CDR3 loop spans 15 amino acids. Germline V gives CDR1 SEHNR, CDR2 FQNEAQ (reference sequence). J gave up 6 bases and V 2 bases, and 6 bases lay outside the gene matches. CDR3 sequence: CASSLLRGGSDTQYF. The CDR3 DNA follows: TGTGCCAGCAGCTTATTGCGGGGGGGATCGGATACGCAGTATTTT.

The chain is built from TRBV13 and TRBJ2-7; 14 bases match TRBD2. CDR1 PRHDT and CDR2 FYEKMQ come from the germline V gene (reference sequence). The CDR3 runs to 17 residues. Unmatched junction bases numbered 10, after V lost 5 bases and J lost 4 bases. As DNA, the CDR3 is TGTGCCAGCAGCCACTGGGGACTAGCGGGAGCTCCTTACGAGCAGTACTTC. This encodes CASSHWGLAGAPYEQYF.

The chain links TRBV6-4 to TRBJ2-5, with D unresolved. Trimming pared 5 bases from V and 4 bases from J, leaving 8 bases between. Looked up from germline, CDR1 is MRHNA and CDR2 is SNTAGT. This CDR3 spans 12 amino acids. This CDR3 is CASSPPGETQYF. The CDR3 bases are TGTGCCAGCAGTCCTCCGGGAGAGACCCAGTACTTC.